This T cell receptor beta chain stems from a study of graft-versus-host responses after intestinal transplantation. For the study at large: Each of the recipients got a multivisceral, liver-intestinal, or isolated intestinal transplant. The study gave all recipients anti-thymocyte globulin induction, then tacrolimus and steroids for 2 to 3 years.

From germline, CDR1 is GTSNPN and CDR2 SVGIG (reference sequence). The ends lost 5 bases at V and 2 bases at J; junction bases unmatched: 5. This CDR3 comprises 13 residues. Repertoires were generated with immunoSEQ multiplex PCR, while TCRdb's copy carries only in-frame clones and drops some. The table has 85,000 to 100,000 clones, under 95% seen once. Remarks on this clone: The antigen remains unidentified.

This chain joins TRBV30 and TRBJ2-7; 8 positions agree with TRBD1. The sequenced sample was unstimulated CD8+ T cells sorted from spleen or lymph node cells, obtained before intestinal transplant. The clonotype comes from a human donor who received an intestinal transplant. The CDR3 DNA reads as TGTGCCTGGCTGGACAGGGAGGCCTACGAGCAGTACTTC. Translation gives CAWLDREAYEQYF.